This record looks at one TCR beta chain sequence and its context. Antigen unknown. TCRdb reprocessed the 5' RACE reads via MiXCR and lists one record per CDR3 protein. The sample has about 260,000 distinct CDR3 sequences; over 4.5% are singletons. The sample belongs to a study of T cells after yellow fever vaccination. The CDR3 is made up of 14 amino acids. V was clipped by 6 bases and J by 8 bases; unmatched bases: 10. General observations from the study: Clonotypes found in both CD4 and CD8 compartments made up a small share.

The sequence was obtained from a man between 18 and 29 years old who received the YFV17D yellow fever vaccine. The sequences come from CD4+ T cells sorted from PBMCs, collected on the day of the yellow fever booster vaccination. The gene calls are TRBV12-3 or TRBV12-4 and TRBJ1-2; TRBD1 matches 9 bases. The CDR3, as DNA: TGTGCCAGCAGGGAGTCGGGGACAGGGTACGGCTACACCTTC. Translated, it gives CASRESGTGYGYTF.